This entry lists 20 T cell receptor beta chains sequenced from one sample in a study of blood T cell repertoires in COVID-19. Only in-frame clones appear in the TCRdb table, and some are missing; sequencing was by immunoSEQ multiplex PCR. The data contain some 150,000 clones, around 85% of them singletons. Input material: peripheral blood. These receptors were taken from a woman aged 60-70 years with COVID-19, enrolled during active disease.

The chain joins TRBV18 to TRBJ2-6, with 9 bases lining up with TRBD1. Germline V lookup: CDR1 KGHSH, CDR2 LQKENI. With V trimmed by 2 bases and J by 2 bases, 10 bases remained unmatched. The length of the CDR3 is 19 residues. The CDR3: CASSPGTGSKYTGANVLTF. The CDR3 DNA reads TGTGCCAGCTCACCAGGGACAGGGTCAAAATATACTGGGGCCAACGTCCTGACTTTC.

The CDR3 coding sequence is TGTGCCAGCAGCTTAGATCAGGGGGAAGCTTTCTTT. It translates to CASSLDQGEAFF. The chain has TRBV7-9 and TRBJ1-1, with D possibly TRBD1 on 6 matching bases. Germline assignment: CDR1 SEHNR and CDR2 FQNEAQ (reference sequence). The ends were cut back, 1 base at V and 8 bases at J, with 8 bases in the middle. The CDR3 consists of 12 residues.

The chain has TRBV7-4 and TRBJ1-5, with a tentative D call TRBD1 (5 bases). Germline V CDR1 and CDR2: SGHVT, SQSDAQ. The length of the CDR3 is 16 residues. The V end was cut by 2 bases, the J end by 3 bases, with 14 bases between. The DNA of the CDR3 is TGTGCCAGCAGCTTATGGTCGCGACAGAACAATCAGCCCCAGCATTTT. Protein product: CASSLWSRQNNQPQHF. The full variable domain, rest sourced from reference TRBV7-4 and TRBJ1-5, is GAGVSQSPRYKVAKRGRDVALRCDSISGHVTLYWYRQTLGQGSEVLTYSQSDAQRDKSGRPSGRFSAERPERSVSTLKIQRTEQGDSAVYLCASSLWSRQNNQPQHFGDGTRLSIL.

The chain has TRBV5-4 and TRBJ1-2; the match to TRBD1 covers 7 bases. This CDR3 has 16 amino acids. The germline CDR1 and CDR2 sequences are SGHNT and YYREEE (reference sequence). Germline trimming cut 4 bases from V and 8 bases from J; bases unmatched to any gene: 17. In DNA form, the CDR3 reads TGTGCCAGCAGCCTGAGGGGGCAATGGGACCTTCGGGGCTACACCTTC. Encoded protein: CASSLRGQWDLRGYTF.

This chain links TRBV9 with TRBJ2-1; tentative D call: TRBD2 (6 bases). The CDR3 has 16 amino acids. The germline CDR1 and CDR2 sequences are SGDLS and YYNGEE. V shed 0 bases and J shed 8 bases, with 18 bases lying between them. The CDR3: CASSVGVGTGSDEQFF. Here the CDR3 DNA reads TGTGCCAGCAGCGTAGGTGTGGGGACCGGGAGCGATGAGCAGTTCTTC.

The sample holds a few counts of this clone. The J gene is TRBJ1-4, the V gene TRBV6-2 or TRBV6-3, with TRBD1 as a possible D gene (6 bases). The germline V and J ends were trimmed by 5 bases and 5 bases, with 15 bases remaining between them. Per germline, CDR1 MNHEY and CDR2 SVGEGT. The CDR3 loop spans 15 amino acids. Written as DNA, the CDR3 is TGTGCCAGCAGTCGCCGACAGGTGGGGAATGAAAAACTGTTTTTT. It is translated as CASSRRQVGNEKLFF.

The V call is TRBV7-3, the J call TRBJ2-1; tentatively, D is TRBD2 (5 bases). Germline V gene data show CDR1 as SGHTA and CDR2 as FQGTGA. Trimming shortened V by 5 bases and J by 8 bases, and 19 bases separated the two germline ends. The CDR3 has 15 amino acids. CDR3 in amino acids: CASSPRISAGDEQFF. In nucleotides, the CDR3 is TGTGCCAGCAGCCCCCGGATTAGCGCTGGGGATGAGCAGTTCTTC.

J is TRBJ2-7 and V is TRBV5-1, with 8 bases matching TRBD2. V trimming: 4 bases; J trimming: 2 bases; junction bases outside the gene matches: 8. CDR1 is SGHRS and CDR2 is YFSETQ in the germline V gene. The CDR3 is made up of 15 amino acids. CDR3 bases: TGCGCCAGCAGCCCCCGTACTAGCGGTACCTACGAGCAGTACTTC. Translated, it gives CASSPRTSGTYEQYF.

The rearrangement links TRBV6-5 to TRBJ1-2; D remains ambiguous. The CDR3 is 13 amino acids. Trimming cost V 6 bases and J 3 bases, with 11 bases left between them. Germline CDR1 MNHEY, CDR2 SVGAGI. The CDR3 nucleotides read TGTGCCAGCAGGATCCATCCGGACTATGGCTACACCTTC. Its protein is CASRIHPDYGYTF.

This chain connects TRBV7-9 to TRBJ2-5; 13 bases are a match to TRBD2. The junction had 6 bases not matched to a gene; V was cut back by 6 bases and J by 5 bases. The CDR3 loop spans 15 amino acids. Germline loops: CDR1 SEHNR, CDR2 FQNEAQ (reference sequence). In nucleotides, the CDR3 is TGTGCCAGCAGATTACTAGCGGGGGGGCCGGAGACCCAGTACTTC. Encoded protein: CASRLLAGGPETQYF. Together with reference TRBV7-9 and TRBJ2-5, the CDR3 gives the full variable domain: DTGVSQNPRHKITKRGQNVTFRCDPISEHNRLYWYRQTLGQGPEFLTYFQNEAQLEKSRLLSDRFSAERPKGSFSTLEIQRTEQGDSAMYLCASRLLAGGPETQYFGPGTRLLVL.

This chain links TRBV5-6 with TRBJ2-4; 9 bases agree with TRBD1. The germline V gene encodes CDR1 SGHDT and CDR2 YYEEEE. V dropped 4 bases and J dropped 0; count of bases not matched to a gene: 11. CDR3 length: 18 residues. The chain's CDR3 is CASSPTNRQGVAKNIQYF. In DNA form, the CDR3 reads TGTGCCAGCAGCCCTACTAATCGACAGGGGGTAGCCAAAAACATTCAGTACTTC.

The rearrangement links TRBV5-1 to TRBJ2-5; D gene unclear. The CDR3 covers 15 residues. V was pared by 1 base and J by 0 bases, with 10 bases between. The germline V gene encodes CDR1 SGHRS and CDR2 YFSETQ. The DNA of the CDR3 is TGCGCCAGCAGCTTGTTTAGCACCGACCAAGAGACCCAGTACTTC. Protein: CASSLFSTDQETQYF.

This chain joins TRBV14 and TRBJ2-2, with TRBD2 identical over 16 bases. V was clipped by 4 bases and J by 0 bases; unmatched bases: 2. The CDR3 contains 18 residues. Per germline, CDR1 SGHDN and CDR2 FVKESK. In DNA form, the CDR3 reads TGTGCCAGCAGCCCGGGACTAGCGGGGGGGACGAACACCGGGGAGCTGTTTTTT. Translated: CASSPGLAGGTNTGELFF.

The V gene is TRBV7-8, the J gene TRBJ1-4; the match to TRBD1 covers 8 bases. This CDR3 is built from 16 residues. The ends lost 3 bases at V and 8 bases at J; junction bases unmatched: 11. Germline CDR1 is SGHVS and CDR2 is FQNEAQ. The CDR3 loop is CASSFGLTGGGEKLFF. Here the CDR3 DNA reads TGTGCCAGCAGCTTCGGGCTTACAGGGGGTGGGGAAAAACTGTTTTTT.

The rearrangement uses TRBV27 and TRBJ1-4, with D perhaps TRBD1 (6 bases). The CDR3 spans 15 residues. In germline, CDR1 is MNHEY, CDR2 SMNVEV (reference sequence). V was cut by 5 bases and J by 7 bases, with 17 bases left in between. DNA of the CDR3: TGTGCCAGCAGTATCCGACAGGCCTGGGGTGAAAAACTGTTTTTT. This gives the protein CASSIRQAWGEKLFF.

The J gene is TRBJ1-2, the V gene TRBV7-9; D possibly corresponds to TRBD1 (6 bases). The CDR3 consists of 13 residues. From germline, CDR1 is SEHNR and CDR2 FQNEAQ (reference sequence). The ends were cut back, 5 bases at V and 4 bases at J, with 11 bases in the middle. CDR3 sequence: CASSGQRPYGYTF. Here the CDR3 DNA reads TGTGCCAGCAGCGGACAGCGCCCCTATGGCTACACCTTC. Filled out from reference TRBV7-9 and TRBJ1-2, the complete variable domain reads DTGVSQNPRHKITKRGQNVTFRCDPISEHNRLYWYRQTLGQGPEFLTYFQNEAQLEKSRLLSDRFSAERPKGSFSTLEIQRTEQGDSAMYLCASSGQRPYGYTFGSGTRLTVV.

The rearrangement joins TRBV6-6 to TRBJ1-2, with 9 positions matching TRBD1. This CDR3 contains 14 residues. Germline values: CDR1 MNHNY, CDR2 SVGAGI (reference sequence). With V trimmed by 2 bases and J by 7 bases, 5 bases remained unmatched. CDR3 protein: CASSYDGQGTGYTF. The CDR3 DNA follows: TGTGCCAGCAGTTACGACGGACAGGGGACTGGCTACACCTTC.

Turning to this clone: This sample includes further DNA sequences coding for the same CDR3. The chain couples TRBV14 to TRBJ2-7, with D possibly matching TRBD1 (6 bases). V dropped 5 bases and J dropped 2 bases, with 10 bases sitting between them. The CDR3 has 13 residues. Germline CDR1 reads SGHDN; CDR2 reads FVKESK. DNA for the CDR3: TGTGCCAGCAGCGAACAGGGTCCCTACGAGCAGTACTTC. Encoded protein: CASSEQGPYEQYF.

V and J are TRBV7-8 and TRBJ2-7; D possibly corresponds to TRBD1 (5 bases). This CDR3 region has 13 residues. The germline V and J ends were trimmed by 5 bases and 4 bases, with 12 bases remaining between them. Germline assignment: CDR1 SGHVS and CDR2 FQNEAQ. The CDR3 nucleotides read TGTGCCAGCAGCCAGGACACAATATACGAGCAGTACTTC. Translated, it gives CASSQDTIYEQYF.

This clone was found once. The V gene is TRBV6-5, the J gene TRBJ2-3; 7 nucleotides align to TRBD2. CDR1 and CDR2 from the germline V gene are MNHEY and SVGAGI. V lost 8 bases and J lost 1; bases outside the gene matches: 6. This CDR3 is 14 amino acids long. The CDR3 DNA sequence: TGTGCCAGCCGAACGGGGGGACGCACAGATACGCAGTATTTT. Amino acids: CASRTGGRTDTQYF.